The TCR beta chain under discussion was sequenced for a study of blood T cell repertoires in COVID-19. The overall study: The United States, Italy and Spain supplied acute and convalescent COVID-19 samples. PBMCs, B-cell-depleted T cells, or T cells were the source of the cDNA or gDNA that made up the material.

A Seattle source enrolled patients during active infection and followed them longitudinally. Methods used by the authors: Reference gene primer amplification gave estimated nucleated cell counts. Using immunoSEQ multiplex PCR, the repertoire was profiled, and TCRdb retains in-frame clones only, with some absent. V and J calls and clone size follow that table, whereas D and trimming were derived from the DNA. The repertoire consists of roughly 250,000 clones, with around 90% occurring once and the leading ten covering roughly 0.89%. This receptor was taken from a man younger than 40 with COVID-19, enrolled during active disease. Sequences were obtained from peripheral blood.

The CDR3 bases are TGTGCCAGTAGTCCAGGGTTTGCCAACACTGAAGCTTTCTTT. Translating it yields CASSPGFANTEAFF. The gene calls are TRBV19 and TRBJ1-1; D possibly corresponds to TRBD1 (5 bases). Germline assignment: CDR1 LNHDA and CDR2 SQIVND (reference sequence). The CDR3 loop spans 14 amino acids. V gave up 5 bases and J gave up 2 bases, with 12 bases separating them.